The entry that follows covers one T cell receptor (beta chain) sequence. What it binds is unknown. TCRdb's copy holds only in-frame clones and misses some; the assay was immunoSEQ multiplex PCR. The sample records approximately 47,000 clones, 86% being singletons. The data stem from a study of T cells in localized non-small cell lung cancer. General study points: Out of the top 100 tumor clones, a median about 58 were seen in adjacent lung.

Germline values: CDR1 SGHVS, CDR2 FNYEAQ. Trimming pared 1 base from V and 4 bases from J, leaving 14 bases between. CDR3 length: 15 amino acids. The chain employs TRBV7-6 and TRBJ2-7, with unresolved D. This TCR came from a man between 40 and 70 years old with stage II lung adenocarcinoma. The material sequenced was PBMCs, taken before any cancer treatment. CDR3 amino acids: CASSLVTTGGYEQYF. In nucleotides, the CDR3 is TGTGCCAGCAGCTTAGTGACGACGGGCGGATACGAGCAGTACTTC.